Sequencing of this T cell receptor beta chain was carried out in a study of shared clonotypes between healthy human individuals. Study-wide points: Exclusively blood specimens were collected; tissue repertoires likely differ. Larger estimated richness was generally seen in naive subsets than in memory subsets.

TCRdb's table, derived via immunoSEQ multiplex PCR, lists solely in-frame clones and lacks some. The sample has under 1,100,000 clones, under 80% seen once. V lost 3 bases to trimming and J lost 4 bases, with 12 bases between them. Germline lookup yields CDR1 SGHRS and CDR2 YFSETQ. The length of the CDR3 is 14 residues. Free of recent acute infections or vaccinations, the donors were healthy HIV-negative adults. For this clone: The antigen remains unidentified.

The source of this sequence is a young man in good health. Sequences were obtained from memory CD4+ T cells sorted from blood. The subset here: CD45RA-negative fraction. V is TRBV5-1 and J is TRBJ2-3; D is uncertain. The CDR3 sequence is CASSSRLGADTQYF. The CDR3 DNA reads as TGCGCCAGCAGCTCACGACTTGGGGCAGATACGCAGTATTTT. Supplemented by reference TRBV5-1 and TRBJ2-3, the full variable domain reads KAGVTQTPRYLIKTRGQQVTLSCSPISGHRSVSWYQQTPGQGLQFLFEYFSETQRNKGNFPGRFSGRQFSNSRSEMNVSTLELGDSALYLCASSSRLGADTQYFGPGTRLTVL.